Here is one TCR beta chain with its context. The antigen is unknown. One end of the junction does not line up with germline, which may come from a read error. The CDR3 runs 13 residues. From germline, CDR1 is MGHRA and CDR2 YSYEKL. Unique molecular identifiers had been added to the TCR beta cDNA libraries. T cells numbering roughly 0.95 to 11 million gave rise to around 500,000 cDNA molecules. Via MiXCR, TCRdb re-called the PCR reads, giving one row per CDR3 protein. There are hundreds of thousands of distinct CDR3 sequences in the sample; around 40% occur only once, and approximately 1.7% lies in the top ten. The data originate from a study of post-analysis software for immune sequencing data. As for the study in general: The disease courses spanned relapsing-remitting, secondary progressive and progressive-relapsing forms of multiple sclerosis. Study results and limitations: There was significantly lower normalized Chao1 diversity in multiple sclerosis patients than in controls. In patients, about 5 TRBV segments were more frequent than in controls, with TRBV5-6, TRBV5-1 and TRBV20-1 among them. By F measure, samples from a shared preparation batch strongly co-clustered.

Sequenced material: blood. The TCR sequence derives from a girl aged 5-17 years with multiple sclerosis. The chain links TRBV4-1 to TRBJ1-2; 8 bases are shared with TRBD1. In DNA form, the CDR3 reads TGCGCCAGCGGAGGACAGGGCGGCTATGGCTGCACCTTC. This encodes CASGGQGGYGCTF.